This TCR beta chain appears in the sequencing data of a study of blood T cell repertoires in COVID-19. Study information: Both acute and convalescent COVID-19 samples were obtained from the United States, Italy and Spain.

As for this clone: A junction boundary mismatches the germline segment, possibly from a read error.

Per the germline V gene, CDR1 is SSHAT and CDR2 is FNYEAQ (reference sequence). The CDR3 covers 14 residues. Participants spanned ages about 18 to 95 years and resided in fewer than 30 US areas. Self-reported history from a screening survey and questionnaire set each donor's cohort. This table comes from immunoSEQ multiplex PCR, and its TCRdb copy is limited to in-frame clones, with some not included. This sample yields approximately 300,000 clones, of which 85% are seen a single time; about 2% belongs to the top ten. The receptor was derived from a woman aged 30 to 39 who had been exposed to COVID-19. The specimen was PBMCs or T cells enriched from blood (not recorded which). The V gene is TRBV7-7, the J gene TRBJ1-6, with TRBD1 matching 10 bases. As DNA, the CDR3 is TGTGCTAGCAGCTTAGACAGGGGGCATTCACCCCTCCACTTT. Amino acids: CASSLDRGHSPLHF.